This T cell receptor beta chain was documented in a study of blood T cell repertoires in COVID-19. Losses at the gene ends were 4 bases for V and 5 bases for J; bases not matched to a gene: 3. CDR3 length equals 15 residues. CDR1 and CDR2 (germline): SGHNT, YENEEA. Profiling relied on immunoSEQ multiplex PCR, and the TCRdb table lists in-frame clones only, not all of them. The table shows about 270,000 clones, with around nine tenths occurring only once. This chain joins TRBV11-3 and TRBJ2-5; 14 bases line up with TRBD2. Sequencing used PBMCs or T cells enriched from blood (not recorded which). This receptor was taken from a woman in her sixties or seventies in a cohort exposed to, infected with or recovered from COVID-19 (not recorded which). CDR3 residues: CASSSGLAGDETQYF. The CDR3 DNA reads as TGTGCCAGCAGCTCGGGACTAGCGGGAGACGAGACCCAGTACTTC. The whole variable domain, remainder taken from reference TRBV11-3 and TRBJ2-5, is EAGVVQSPRYKIIEKKQPVAFWCNPISGHNTLYWYLQNLGQGPELLIRYENEEAVDDSQLPKDRFSAERLKGVDSTLKIQPAELGDSAVYLCASSSGLAGDETQYFGPGTRLLVL.